Listed here is a single TCR beta chain. TCRdb keeps only in-frame clones here, not all; method: immunoSEQ multiplex PCR. Found here are 190,000 or so clones, 70% to 90% of them singletons; the top ten hold 7.5% to 10%. The data were taken from a study of blood T cell repertoires in COVID-19. Whole-study context: PBMCs, B-cell-depleted T cells, or T cells were the source of the cDNA or gDNA that made up the material.

The CDR3 is made up of 13 amino acids. Trimming left V 4 bases short and J 5 bases short, with 11 bases between. Germline values: CDR1 MNHEY, CDR2 SMNVEV (reference sequence). Clinical history as reported by participants underpinned cohort assignment. The sequenced sample consisted of PBMCs or T cells enriched from blood (not recorded which). The receptor was isolated from a man between 35 and 55 years old who had recovered from COVID-19. The chain uses TRBV27 and TRBJ1-1; D perhaps matches TRBD1 (5 bases). This chain's CDR3 is CASSWGGGTEAFF. The CDR3 DNA reads as TGTGCCAGCAGTTGGGGCGGGGGAACTGAAGCTTTCTTT.